One sample yielded the 13 T cell receptor beta chains listed below, sequenced in a study of T cells in Graves' hyperthyroidism and ophthalmopathy. RNA transcripts were the template for amplifying TCR beta CDR3 regions. The HTBI primer set served for first-round RT-PCR of the TCR CDR3. One entry per CDR3 protein, called by TCRdb with MiXCR from the multiplex PCR reads. The sample comprises approximately 690,000 distinct CDR3 sequences, under 25% of which are singletons, and about 34% rests with the top ten. Sequencing was performed on blood. The receptor source for this set is a man between 25 and 39 years old with Graves' ophthalmopathy.

The rearrangement joins TRBV19 to TRBJ2-2, with 11 bases matching TRBD2. V shed 1 base, J shed 6 bases, and the junction held 4 bases outside the gene matches. From germline, CDR1 is LNHDA and CDR2 SQIVND (reference sequence). CDR3 size: 16 residues. The chain's CDR3 is CASSIVAGGPAGELFF. CDR3 DNA: TGTGCCAGTAGTATAGTAGCGGGAGGGCCGGCCGGGGAGCTGTTTTTT.

The gene calls are TRBV10-3 and TRBJ2-6, with D maybe TRBD2 (6 bases). V lost 10 bases, J lost 2 bases, and 9 bases lay in between. The CDR3 covers 13 residues. CDR1 is ENHRY, CDR2 SYGVKD, per germline. The CDR3 reads CATRETGANVLTF. CDR3 DNA sequence: TGTGCCACTCGGGAGACTGGGGCCAACGTCCTGACTTTC.

Only a few counts were recorded for this clonotype. The V gene is TRBV6-1, the J gene TRBJ2-7; D possibly matches TRBD1 or TRBD2 (6 bases each). Germline V gene data show CDR1 as MNHNS and CDR2 as SASEGT. The ends were cut back, 4 bases at V and 4 bases at J, with 14 bases in the middle. This CDR3 is built from 14 residues. The CDR3 is CASSVPGGRYEQYF. DNA for the CDR3: TGTGCCAGCAGTGTCCCCGGGGGCAGGTACGAGCAGTACTTC.

A few counts support this clonotype. Given a much more abundant clone one base away, this may be a read error. The V and J genes are TRBV30 and TRBJ1-2; perhaps TRBD1 as D (5 bases). The CDR3 covers 13 residues. Trimming cost V 0 bases and J 9 bases, with 14 bases left between them. Germline assignment: CDR1 GTSNPN and CDR2 SVGIG (reference sequence). The CDR3 spells CAWSVLRQGRYTF. The CDR3 DNA reads as TGTGCCTGGAGTGTACTACGTCAGGGACGCTACACCTTC.

The chain combines TRBV20-1 with TRBJ1-5; D is unclear. Trimming stripped 3 bases from V and 0 bases from J, with 15 bases between. The CDR3 covers 16 residues. Germline CDR1 and CDR2: DFQATT and SNEGSKA (reference sequence). CDR3 residues: CSASPGRKNSNQPQHF. In nucleotides, the CDR3 is TGCAGTGCTAGCCCCGGACGGAAAAATAGCAATCAGCCCCAGCATTTT.

This clonotype was detected only a few times. The chain couples TRBV28 to TRBJ1-2; TRBD1 agrees at 7 bases. This CDR3 is built from 14 residues. Unmatched junction bases numbered 9, after V lost 1 base and J lost 10 bases. CDR1 MDHEN and CDR2 SYDVKM come from the germline V gene. This CDR3 is CASSLSGQGVFYTF. In nucleotides, the CDR3 is TGTGCCAGCAGTTTATCGGGGCAGGGGGTGTTCTACACCTTC.

V is TRBV19 and J is TRBJ2-7; D not certain. Germline assignment: CDR1 LNHDA and CDR2 SQIVND (reference sequence). CDR3 length: 14 residues. The V end was cut by 3 bases, the J end by 2 bases, with 11 bases between. This CDR3 is CASSMGDMTYEQYF. The CDR3 DNA reads TGTGCCAGTAGTATGGGCGACATGACCTACGAGCAGTACTTC. The full variable domain, rest sourced from reference TRBV19 and TRBJ2-7, is DGGITQSPKYLFRKEGQNVTLSCEQNLNHDAMYWYRQDPGQGLRLIYYSQIVNDFQKGDIAEGYSVSREKKESFPLTVTSAQKNPTAFYLCASSMGDMTYEQYFGPGTRLTVT.

The rearrangement joins TRBV27 to TRBJ2-1, with 11 bases identical to TRBD2. Trimming took 6 bases from V and 9 from J; bases not matched to a gene: 4. The CDR3 runs to 13 residues. Germline assignment: CDR1 MNHEY and CDR2 SMNVEV (reference sequence). DNA of the CDR3: TGTGCCAGCAGCCCCGGGACTAGCGGTGAGCAGTTCTTC. The encoded protein is CASSPGTSGEQFF.

The sample holds a few counts of this clonotype. The V gene is TRBV29-1, the J gene TRBJ1-1; no reliable D call. V lost 6 bases and J 5 bases, leaving 16 bases between the germline ends. The CDR3 covers 13 residues. Germline assignment: CDR1 SQVTM and CDR2 ANQGSEA. The CDR3 spells CSVWVSLGTEAFF. CDR3 bases: TGCAGCGTGTGGGTCTCCCTGGGTACTGAAGCTTTCTTT.

This clonotype was recorded many times. The chain recombines TRBV5-5 with TRBJ1-1, with a weak D call TRBD1 (6 bases). The V and J ends lost 1 base and 2 bases respectively, with 12 bases between them. Germline loops: CDR1 SGHKS, CDR2 YYEKEE (reference sequence). This CDR3 has 15 residues. The DNA for the CDR3 is TGTGCCAGCAGCTTGTGGGAACAGGGTAACACTGAAGCTTTCTTT. The encoded protein is CASSLWEQGNTEAFF.

This clonotype was observed many times. The chain has TRBV28 and TRBJ1-1; no definite D call. Germline CDR1 MDHEN, CDR2 SYDVKM. This CDR3 spans 15 amino acids. Trimming removed 2 bases at V and 3 bases at J, with 13 bases between. CDR3 bases: TGTGCCAGCAGTTTAATGGCGACGCCTCACACTGAAGCTTTCTTT. Encoded protein: CASSLMATPHTEAFF. The whole variable domain, filled in from reference TRBV28 and TRBJ1-1, reads DVKVTQSSRYLVKRTGEKVFLECVQDMDHENMFWYRQDPGLGLRLIYFSYDVKMKEKGDIPEGYSVSREKKERFSLILESASTNQTSMYLCASSLMATPHTEAFFGQGTRLTVV.

This clonotype has a handful of counts. The V gene is TRBV20-1, the J gene TRBJ1-2; no clear D. CDR1 is DFQATT and CDR2 is SNEGSKA in the germline V gene (reference sequence). V was cut by 3 bases and J by 6 bases, with 17 bases left in between. The CDR3 runs 14 residues. Written as DNA, the CDR3 is TGCAGTGCTAGGAACCGGGGAAAAACCAATGGCTACACCTTC. As protein: CSARNRGKTNGYTF.

This clonotype was detected ten times or more. The rearrangement links TRBV28 to TRBJ2-4; 13 bases match TRBD2. The junction had 7 bases not matched to a gene; V was cut back by 6 bases and J by 2 bases. CDR1 is MDHEN, CDR2 SYDVKM, per germline. The CDR3 has 17 amino acids. CDR3 protein: CASSRTSGRGTKNIQYF. CDR3 DNA: TGTGCCAGCAGCCGCACTAGCGGGAGGGGGACCAAAAACATTCAGTACTTC.